Presented here are 10 T cell receptor beta chains from one specimen sequenced in a study of OX40 agonist ivuxolimab in advanced cancers. Measured with immunoSEQ multiplex PCR; TCRdb has only the in-frame clones, and not every one. The sample consists of roughly 70,000 clones, approximately 90% of them appearing once. Sequenced here: CD4+ or CD8+ T cells sorted from blood, sampled in a trial of the OX40 agonist ivuxolimab. These TCRs come from an adult with an advanced solid tumor such as melanoma, head and neck, liver or kidney cancer.

The rearrangement uses TRBV19 and TRBJ2-1; unclear D gene. V was shortened by 3 bases and J by 6 bases, with 15 bases between the two germline ends. Germline CDR1 LNHDA, CDR2 SQIVND (reference sequence). The CDR3 loop spans 15 amino acids. CDR3 sequence: CASSIPLVRGNEQFF. The CDR3 region has the DNA TGTGCCAGTAGTATTCCGCTAGTGAGAGGCAATGAGCAGTTCTTC.

The rearrangement uses TRBV6-1 and TRBJ2-7; TRBD2 matches at 8 bases. The trim removed 5 bases at V and 0 bases at J, leaving 6 bases unmatched. CDR3 size: 15 residues. CDR1 MNHNS and CDR2 SASEGT come from the germline V gene. The CDR3, as DNA: TGTGCCAGCAGTAGCAGCGGGGGAAGCTCCTACGAGCAGTACTTC. It is translated as CASSSSGGSSYEQYF.

The chain links TRBV11-2 to TRBJ2-7, with TRBD2 matching over 14 bases. The CDR3 length is 18 residues. With V trimmed by 4 bases and J by 3 bases, 11 bases remained unmatched. From germline, CDR1 is SGHAT and CDR2 FQNNGV. The CDR3: CASSWRRPGTSGSYEQYF. The CDR3 DNA follows: TGTGCCAGCAGCTGGCGGCGACCCGGGACTAGCGGGAGCTACGAGCAGTACTTC.

The chain links TRBV5-4 to TRBJ2-6; 7 bases agree with TRBD1. This CDR3 is built from 16 residues. Germline V gives CDR1 SGHNT, CDR2 YYREEE (reference sequence). V was pared by 3 bases and J by 0 bases, with 3 bases of the junction left unmatched. DNA for the CDR3: TGTGCCAGCAGCTCACAGGGGACCTCTGGGGCCAACGTCCTGACTTTC. The encoded protein is CASSSQGTSGANVLTF.

The rearrangement uses TRBV6-5 and TRBJ1-1; TRBD1 matches 7 bases. From germline, CDR1 is MNHEY and CDR2 SVGAGI. The CDR3 has 11 residues. V dropped 6 bases and J dropped 8; count of bases not matched to a gene: 3. The CDR3 sequence is CASRIQGEAFF. CDR3 DNA sequence: TGTGCCAGCAGAATACAGGGGGAAGCTTTCTTT.

V is TRBV9 and J is TRBJ2-3; 14 bases map to TRBD2. From germline, CDR1 is SGDLS and CDR2 YYNGEE. J gave up 1 base and V 3 bases, and 4 bases lay outside the gene matches. CDR3 size: 17 residues. The CDR3 DNA reads TGTGCCAGCAGCGGGGCGGGACTAGCGGGGGGCACAGATACGCAGTATTTT. This gives the protein CASSGAGLAGGTDTQYF.

This chain uses TRBV15 with TRBJ2-2; a weak D match, TRBD1 (6 bases). This CDR3 is built from 15 residues. V was clipped by 0 bases and J by 6 bases, with 11 bases between them. CDR1 and CDR2 (germline): LNHNV, YYDKDF (reference sequence). CDR3 coding DNA: TGTGCCACCAGCAGAGACAGGGGATTCGCCGGGGAGCTGTTTTTT. This codes for CATSRDRGFAGELFF.

This chain links TRBV14 with TRBJ2-3; TRBD2 aligns across 10 bases. Trimming took 4 bases from V and 5 from J; bases not matched to a gene: 9. The CDR3 covers 16 residues. Germline CDR1 and CDR2: SGHDN and FVKESK. The CDR3 loop is CASSREPGLAKDTQYF. The CDR3 DNA follows: TGTGCCAGCAGCCGGGAACCGGGACTAGCGAAAGATACGCAGTATTTT.

In DNA form, the CDR3 reads TGTGCCAGCAGTTTTTCGTGGGAGGGGGCGGCTGAAGCTTTCTTT. This encodes CASSFSWEGAAEAFF. This chain uses TRBV27 with TRBJ1-1; 7 nucleotides match TRBD1. Germline trimming cut 3 bases from V and 6 bases from J; bases unmatched to any gene: 10. Germline assignment: CDR1 MNHEY and CDR2 SMNVEV (reference sequence). CDR3 length: 15 amino acids.

The rearrangement joins TRBV19 to TRBJ2-1; D uncertain. CDR3 length equals 11 residues. Germline lookup yields CDR1 LNHDA and CDR2 SQIVND (reference sequence). V lost 3 bases, J lost 6 bases, and 3 bases lay in between. Written as DNA, the CDR3 is TGTGCCAGTAGTATCGTCAATGAGCAGTTCTTC. Amino acid sequence: CASSIVNEQFF. The whole variable domain, filled in from reference TRBV19 and TRBJ2-1, reads DGGITQSPKYLFRKEGQNVTLSCEQNLNHDAMYWYRQDPGQGLRLIYYSQIVNDFQKGDIAEGYSVSREKKESFPLTVTSAQKNPTAFYLCASSIVNEQFFGPGTRLTVL.